This TCR beta chain was observed in a study of cytotoxic CD8 clonotypes in ibrutinib-treated CLL. About the research overall: Response samples were taken after a median roughly 13 months of treatment, range 6 to 36. The study's findings and limits: Public clonotypes showed up rarely, and on treatment they shrank or held steady.

The CDR3 is 15 residues long. Trimming took off 1 base at V and 6 bases at J, with 16 bases between the two ends. Germline V gene sequence: CDR1 SGHAT, CDR2 FQNNGV. Regarding this clone: Its specificity is unknown.

Only in-frame clones appear in the TCRdb table, and some are missing; sequencing was by immunoSEQ multiplex PCR. The sample has roughly 13,000 clones; 52% are singletons. The sequence derives from a human donor with chronic lymphocytic leukemia. The gene calls are TRBV11-2 and TRBJ2-7; TRBD1 might be the D (6 bases). Sequencing used PBMCs, obtained at a 24-month disease-progression time point, from a patient treated with ibrutinib. CDR3: CASSLGGRQAPEQYF. The CDR3 DNA is TGTGCCAGCAGCTTAGGAGGGAGACAGGCCCCCGAGCAGTACTTC.